This passage covers 24 T cell receptor beta chains from one sample sequenced in a study of a mutant IDH1 vaccine in newly diagnosed glioma. Noted time point: week 47, end of study. With topical imiquimod, each dose of the vaccine consisted of 300 ug of mutant IDH1 20-mer peptide. Repertoires were generated with immunoSEQ multiplex PCR, while TCRdb's copy carries only in-frame clones and drops some. The sample lists 75,000 to 95,000 clones; around 92% were seen once. These receptors' targets are unknown. Sequenced material: PBMCs, taken from a glioma patient whose treatment included an IDH1 peptide vaccine. These receptors were collected from a woman aged 45-65 years with glioma.

This clone was found once. This chain joins TRBV1 and TRBJ2-7; TRBD2, the table's D call, was not compared with the DNA. TRBV1 is a listed pseudogene. This CDR3 is built from 15 residues. The CDR3 nucleotides read TGCACCAGCAGCCCTAGCTCCCCTAATTCTTACGAGCAGTACTTC. Its protein is CTSSPSSPNSYEQYF.

This rearrangement joins TRBV4-2 to TRBJ2-7; 8 bases align to TRBD2. Germline V lookup: CDR1 LGHNA, CDR2 YNFKEQ. The V gene end was trimmed by 0 bases and the J gene end by 1 base; junction bases not matched to a gene: 5. The CDR3 is 16 amino acids. The CDR3 nucleotides are TGTGCCAGCAGCCAAGAGGGACTAGTGAATTCCTACGAGCAGTACTTC. Its protein product is CASSQEGLVNSYEQYF.

The chain links TRBV5-4 to TRBJ2-1, with 10 bases lining up with TRBD2. The germline CDR1 and CDR2 sequences are SGHNT and YYREEE (reference sequence). The CDR3 loop spans 15 amino acids. Trimming took 2 bases from V and 4 from J; bases not matched to a gene: 3. DNA of the CDR3: TGTGCCAGCAGCTTAACTAGCGGGGCGTACAATGAGCAGTTCTTC. Translated, it gives CASSLTSGAYNEQFF.

This chain uses TRBV27 with TRBJ1-4; TRBD1 matches 9 bases. Trimming took 4 bases from V and 5 from J; bases not matched to a gene: 8. Germline V gene sequence: CDR1 MNHEY, CDR2 SMNVEV (reference sequence). CDR3 size: 16 residues. The CDR3 loop reads CASSSPRTGANEKLFF. The CDR3, as DNA: TGTGCCAGCAGTTCACCCCGGACAGGGGCAAATGAAAAACTGTTTTTT.

V usage is TRBV25-1 and J usage is TRBJ1-1; D remains ambiguous. This CDR3 region has 14 residues. Trimming pared 3 bases from V and 1 base from J, leaving 9 bases between. CDR1 is MGHDK, CDR2 SYGVNS, per germline. The DNA of the CDR3 is TGTGCCAGCAGTGACCGAGACAAGAACACTGAAGCTTTCTTT. The encoded protein is CASSDRDKNTEAFF.

The CDR3 DNA follows: TGTGCCAGTAGTATAGGGGGACAGGGGTCCTACGAGCAGTACTTC. Its protein product is CASSIGGQGSYEQYF. The V call is TRBV19, the J call TRBJ2-7; 10 bases are shared with TRBD1. The CDR3 length is 15 residues. The V gene end was trimmed by 1 base and the J gene end by 1 base; junction bases not matched to a gene: 1. Germline V gene sequence: CDR1 LNHDA, CDR2 SQIVND (reference sequence).

The V gene is TRBV28, the J gene TRBJ1-2, with unresolved D. This CDR3 has 14 residues. Deletions cut 7 bases from V and 4 bases from J, with 16 bases between. Germline V CDR1 and CDR2: MDHEN, SYDVKM. The CDR3 DNA reads TGTGCCAGCACCCTGTCTGGAGAGATCTATGGCTACACCTTC. It specifies CASTLSGEIYGYTF.

This chain uses TRBV5-1 with TRBJ2-6; no reliable D call. The V end was cut by 0 bases, the J end by 0 bases, with 7 bases between. The CDR3 loop spans 16 amino acids. Per the germline V gene, CDR1 is SGHRS and CDR2 is YFSETQ. This CDR3 reads CASSLAGSSGANVLTF. The CDR3 DNA follows: TGCGCCAGCAGCTTGGCAGGCAGCTCTGGGGCCAACGTCCTGACTTTC.

The chain uses TRBV10-3 and TRBJ1-1, with D possibly TRBD1 on 6 matching bases. The CDR3 consists of 18 residues. V lost 6 bases and J 6 bases, leaving 29 bases between the germline ends. Germline CDR1 ENHRY, CDR2 SYGVKD. DNA of the CDR3: TGTGCCATCAGAGGGGGAGGCGGGACCCTGGGGTCGAGCCCTGAAGCTTTCTTT. It encodes CAIRGGGGTLGSSPEAFF.

The rearrangement joins TRBV5-5 to TRBJ1-2; D gene ambiguous. Germline assignment: CDR1 SGHKS and CDR2 YYEKEE (reference sequence). The V end lost 2 bases, the J end lost 2 bases, and 13 bases lay between the germline ends. This CDR3 contains 15 residues. The CDR3 spells CASSLTSGGNYGYTF. The CDR3 coding sequence is TGTGCCAGCAGCTTAACGTCCGGCGGGAACTATGGCTACACCTTC.

The chain combines TRBV7-9 with TRBJ2-4; 9 nucleotides match TRBD2. Trimming took 4 bases from V and 7 from J; bases not matched to a gene: 20. Germline V gene sequence: CDR1 SEHNR, CDR2 FQNEAQ (reference sequence). The CDR3 covers 19 residues. CDR3 in amino acids: CASSSAGSEAGGPGNIQYF. CDR3 DNA sequence: TGTGCCAGCAGCTCTGCGGGGAGCGAGGCGGGAGGGCCGGGGAACATTCAGTACTTC.

Regarding this clone: One end of the junction is discordant with germline, which a read error may explain. The chain has TRBV7-9 and TRBJ1-2; weak D call: TRBD1 (5 bases). CDR3 length: 18 residues. Germline lookup yields CDR1 SEHNR and CDR2 FQNEAQ (reference sequence). The CDR3 DNA reads as TGTGCCAGCAGCTTCTTTAAGGGGCTGGTGACCTCTAATTATGGCTACACCTTC. Translating it yields CASSFFKGLVTSNYGYTF.

This chain links TRBV19 with TRBJ2-3; no clear D. This CDR3 region has 13 residues. The V and J ends lost 6 bases and 4 bases respectively, with 11 bases between them. The germline V gene has CDR1 LNHDA and CDR2 SQIVND (reference sequence). The CDR3 nucleotides are TGTGCCAGTAGCCGGACGATGGCAGATACGCAGTATTTT. Its translation: CASSRTMADTQYF.

This rearrangement joins TRBV9 to TRBJ1-3; no reliable D call. The length of the CDR3 is 16 residues. V shed 0 bases and J shed 0 bases, with 10 bases lying between them. Germline CDR1 and CDR2: SGDLS and YYNGEE. CDR3 region: CASSVGVARSGNTIYF. DNA for the CDR3: TGTGCCAGCAGCGTAGGGGTGGCTCGCTCTGGAAACACCATATATTTT.

The rearrangement joins TRBV10-1 to TRBJ2-1; D unresolved. The CDR3 is 14 amino acids. Germline assignment: CDR1 WNHNN and CDR2 SYGVQD (reference sequence). Trimming shortened V by 2 bases and J by 2 bases, and 7 bases separated the two germline ends. The CDR3 region is CASSEELAYNEQFF. CDR3 nucleotides: TGCGCCAGCAGTGAGGAGCTGGCCTACAATGAGCAGTTCTTC.

This chain uses TRBV6-5 with TRBJ2-1; unclear D gene. Between the trimmed V and J ends, which lost 4 bases and 9 bases, there was a span of 16 bases. The CDR3 contains 14 residues. Germline CDR1 reads MNHEY; CDR2 reads SVGAGI. The CDR3 DNA follows: TGTGCCAGCAGTTTCCGTCTAGAGATGGGTGAGCAGTTCTTC. Its protein is CASSFRLEMGEQFF.

The chain uses TRBV29-1 and TRBJ2-1; TRBD2 matches 10 bases. The germline V gene has CDR1 SQVTM and CDR2 ANQGSEA. Trimming removed 7 bases from V and 8 bases from J; junction bases left unmatched: 14. This CDR3 contains 15 residues. The CDR3 region is CSAMGAGGGSHEQFF. Here the CDR3 DNA reads TGCAGCGCCATGGGAGCGGGAGGGGGTAGCCATGAGCAGTTCTTC.

This sequence joins TRBV7-6 and TRBJ1-1; perhaps TRBD1 as D (5 bases). The CDR3 is made up of 14 amino acids. Trimming took off 5 bases at V and 0 bases at J, with 10 bases between the two ends. Germline V CDR1 and CDR2: SGHVS, FNYEAQ. The CDR3 bases are TGTGCCAGCAGCCCCGGGACGGTGAACACTGAAGCTTTCTTT. This codes for CASSPGTVNTEAFF.

This sequence joins TRBV7-2 and TRBJ2-1; 10 nucleotides align to TRBD2. Germline assignment: CDR1 SGHTA and CDR2 FQGNSA. The V segment lost 5 bases and the J segment 5 bases; nucleotides outside the gene matches: 3. There are 14 residues in the CDR3. The CDR3 sequence is CASSPGLANNEQFF. For the CDR3, the DNA is TGTGCCAGCAGCCCGGGACTAGCGAACAATGAGCAGTTCTTC.

Note on this clone: Other DNA sequences in the same sample also yield this CDR3. The J gene is TRBJ2-7, the V gene TRBV5-6; no firm D call. The CDR3 loop spans 13 amino acids. The V end lost 0 bases, the J end lost 4 bases, and 8 bases lay between the germline ends. Per germline, CDR1 SGHDT and CDR2 YYEEEE. CDR3 sequence (DNA): TGTGCCAGCAGCTTGGGCCGGCGTTACGAGCAGTACTTC. Protein sequence: CASSLGRRYEQYF.

The rearrangement links TRBV28 to TRBJ1-1, with unresolved D. CDR3 length equals 9 residues. V lost 4 bases and J 7 bases, leaving 1 base between the germline ends. Germline CDR1 and CDR2: MDHEN and SYDVKM. For the CDR3, the DNA is TGTGCCAGCAGTTATGAAGCTTTCTTT. Encoded protein: CASSYEAFF.

The V and J genes are TRBV7-9 and TRBJ2-7; 8 bases are a match to TRBD1. The CDR3 extends over 16 amino acids. The trim removed 5 bases at V and 4 bases at J, leaving 13 bases unmatched. Germline CDR1 and CDR2: SEHNR and FQNEAQ (reference sequence). The CDR3 loop is CASSPAGAGGGYEQYF. The DNA for the CDR3 is TGTGCCAGCAGCCCAGCGGGCGCAGGGGGCGGGTACGAGCAGTACTTC.

CDR3 region: CASSSPPLFTEAFF. The CDR3, as DNA: TGTGCCAGCAGCTCCCCACCTCTATTCACTGAAGCTTTCTTT. The chain has TRBV7-3 and TRBJ1-1; no clear D. V was shortened by 4 bases and J by 4 bases, with 13 bases between the two germline ends. Germline CDR1 and CDR2: SGHTA and FQGTGA. The CDR3 length is 14 residues. Supplemented by reference TRBV7-3 and TRBJ1-1, the full variable domain reads GAGVSQTPSNKVTEKGKYVELRCDPISGHTALYWYRQSLGQGPEFLIYFQGTGAADDSGLPNDRFFAVRPEGSVSTLKIQRTERGDSAVYLCASSSPPLFTEAFFGQGTRLTVV.

The chain employs TRBV10-2 and TRBJ1-2; 7 bases align to TRBD1. The germline CDR1 and CDR2 sequences are WSHSY and SAAADI. The V and J ends lost 3 bases and 6 bases, in that order; junction bases with no gene match: 4. The CDR3 has 13 amino acids. CDR3 sequence: CASSDRGHHGYTF. DNA of the CDR3: TGCGCCAGCAGTGATAGGGGGCATCATGGCTACACCTTC.